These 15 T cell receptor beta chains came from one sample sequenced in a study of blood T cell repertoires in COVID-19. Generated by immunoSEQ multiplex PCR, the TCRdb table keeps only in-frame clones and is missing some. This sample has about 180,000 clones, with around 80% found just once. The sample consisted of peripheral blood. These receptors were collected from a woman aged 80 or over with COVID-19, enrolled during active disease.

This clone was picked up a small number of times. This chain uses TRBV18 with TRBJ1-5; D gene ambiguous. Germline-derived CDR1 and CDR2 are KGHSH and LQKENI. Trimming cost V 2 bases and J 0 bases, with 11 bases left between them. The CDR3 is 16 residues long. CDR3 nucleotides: TGTGCCAGCTCACCAGGGCACCCATATAGCAATCAGCCCCAGCATTTT. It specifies CASSPGHPYSNQPQHF.

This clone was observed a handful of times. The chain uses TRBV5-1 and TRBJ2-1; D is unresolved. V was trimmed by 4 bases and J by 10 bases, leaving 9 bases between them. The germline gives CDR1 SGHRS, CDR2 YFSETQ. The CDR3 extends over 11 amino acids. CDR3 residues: CASSPAREQFF. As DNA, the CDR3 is TGCGCCAGCAGCCCCGCCAGGGAGCAGTTCTTC.

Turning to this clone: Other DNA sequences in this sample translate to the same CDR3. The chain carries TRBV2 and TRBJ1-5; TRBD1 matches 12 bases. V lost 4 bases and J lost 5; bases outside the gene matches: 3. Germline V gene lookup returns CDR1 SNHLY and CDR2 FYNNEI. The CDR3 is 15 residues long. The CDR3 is CASSVGTGGYQPQHF. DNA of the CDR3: TGTGCCAGCAGTGTGGGGACAGGGGGCTATCAGCCCCAGCATTTT.

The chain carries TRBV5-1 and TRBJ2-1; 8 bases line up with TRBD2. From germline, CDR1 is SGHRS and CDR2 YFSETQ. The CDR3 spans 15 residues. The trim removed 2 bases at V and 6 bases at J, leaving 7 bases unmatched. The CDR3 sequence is CASSLSSGSPNEQFF. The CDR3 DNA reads TGCGCCAGCAGCTTATCAAGCGGGAGCCCCAATGAGCAGTTCTTC.

The CDR3, as DNA: TGCAGCGTTGAGGGTCGGAGCTCCTACAATGAGCAGTTCTTC. Residues: CSVEGRSSYNEQFF. This rearrangement joins TRBV29-1 to TRBJ2-1, with no clear D. The CDR3 is 14 residues long. Germline V lookup: CDR1 SQVTM, CDR2 ANQGSEA. The germline V and J ends were trimmed by 3 bases and 0 bases, with 9 bases remaining between them.

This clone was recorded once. The DNA for the CDR3 is TGTGCCAGCAGTTCCCCGACAGGGGCCATCTACGAGCAGTACTTC. Translating gives CASSSPTGAIYEQYF. The rearrangement links TRBV6-5 to TRBJ2-7; 8 bases agree with TRBD1. The V gene end was trimmed by 4 bases and the J gene end by 3 bases; junction bases not matched to a gene: 8. In germline, CDR1 is MNHEY, CDR2 SVGAGI. This CDR3 is 15 amino acids long.

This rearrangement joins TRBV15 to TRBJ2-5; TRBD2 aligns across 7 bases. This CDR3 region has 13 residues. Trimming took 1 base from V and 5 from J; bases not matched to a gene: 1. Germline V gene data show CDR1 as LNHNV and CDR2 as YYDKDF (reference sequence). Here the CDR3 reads CATSRVRGETQYF. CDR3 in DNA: TGTGCCACCAGCAGAGTGCGGGGGGAGACCCAGTACTTC.

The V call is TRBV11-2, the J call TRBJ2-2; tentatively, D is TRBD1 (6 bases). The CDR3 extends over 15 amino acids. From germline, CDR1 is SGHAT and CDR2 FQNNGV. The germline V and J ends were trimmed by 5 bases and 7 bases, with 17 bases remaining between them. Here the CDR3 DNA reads TGTGCCAGCAGCGCCCGGGCAGGGGACATCGGGGAGCTGTTTTTT. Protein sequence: CASSARAGDIGELFF.

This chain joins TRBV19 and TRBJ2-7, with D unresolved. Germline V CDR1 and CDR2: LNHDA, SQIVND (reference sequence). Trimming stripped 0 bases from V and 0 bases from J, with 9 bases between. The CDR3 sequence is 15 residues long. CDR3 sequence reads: CASSIESSGSYEQYF. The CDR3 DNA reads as TGTGCCAGTAGTATAGAGTCGAGTGGCTCCTACGAGCAGTACTTC.

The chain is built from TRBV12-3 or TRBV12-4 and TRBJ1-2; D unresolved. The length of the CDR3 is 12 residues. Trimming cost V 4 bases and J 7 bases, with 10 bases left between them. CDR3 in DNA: TGTGCCAGCAGTTATTCGGTTCGTGGCTACACCTTC. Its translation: CASSYSVRGYTF.

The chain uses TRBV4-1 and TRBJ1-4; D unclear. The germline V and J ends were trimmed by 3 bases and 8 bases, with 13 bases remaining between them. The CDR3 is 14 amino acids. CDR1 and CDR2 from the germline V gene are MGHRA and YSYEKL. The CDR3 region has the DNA TGCGCCAGCAGCCACCGGCCCCGGGAGGAAAAACTGTTTTTT. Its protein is CASSHRPREEKLFF.

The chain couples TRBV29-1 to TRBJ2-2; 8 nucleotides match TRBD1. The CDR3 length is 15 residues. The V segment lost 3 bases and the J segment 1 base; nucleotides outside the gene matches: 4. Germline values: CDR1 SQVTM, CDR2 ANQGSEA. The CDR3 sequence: CSVDRGPGNTGELFF. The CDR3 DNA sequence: TGCAGCGTTGACAGGGGGCCGGGGAACACCGGGGAGCTGTTTTTT.

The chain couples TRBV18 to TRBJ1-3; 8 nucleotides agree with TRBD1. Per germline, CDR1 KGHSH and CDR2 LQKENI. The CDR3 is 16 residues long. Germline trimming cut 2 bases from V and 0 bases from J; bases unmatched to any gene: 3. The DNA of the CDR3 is TGTGCCAGCTCACCAATCGGACAGGGCTCTGGAAACACCATATATTTT. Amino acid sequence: CASSPIGQGSGNTIYF.

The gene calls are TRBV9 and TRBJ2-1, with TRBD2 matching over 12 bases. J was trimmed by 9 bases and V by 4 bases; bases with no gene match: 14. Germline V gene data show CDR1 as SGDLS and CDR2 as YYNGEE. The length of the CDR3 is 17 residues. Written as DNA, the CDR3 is TGTGCCAGCAGCCACCAACTAGCGGGGGGTTTTGTCGGTGAGCAGTTCTTC. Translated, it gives CASSHQLAGGFVGEQFF.

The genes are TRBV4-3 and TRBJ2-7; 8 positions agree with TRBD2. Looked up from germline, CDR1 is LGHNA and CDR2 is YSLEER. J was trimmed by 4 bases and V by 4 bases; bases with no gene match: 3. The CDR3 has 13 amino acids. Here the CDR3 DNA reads TGCGCCAGCAGCCTTGCGGGGGGATACGAGCAGTACTTC. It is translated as CASSLAGGYEQYF.